This T cell receptor (beta chain) stems from a study of T-cell reconstitution after alpha-beta-depleted transplantation in children. V trimming: 6 bases; J trimming: 2 bases; junction bases outside the gene matches: 8. This CDR3 comprises 14 residues. Per germline, CDR1 SQVTM and CDR2 ANQGSEA. Unique molecular identifiers were incorporated when the TCRbeta library was constructed. One entry per CDR3 protein, called by TCRdb with MiXCR from the PCR reads. The sample lists about 610,000 distinct CDR3 sequences; about 10% were seen once. Sequences were derived from PBMCs from the stem cell graft donor, sampled from the stem cell graft. The J gene is TRBJ2-7, the V gene TRBV29-1; TRBD1 matches at 9 bases. The receptor's source is a human donor who donated a stem cell graft to a child with acute myeloid leukemia. CDR3 region: CSVAGTGNTYEQYF. The CDR3, as DNA: TGCAGCGTCGCTGGGACAGGGAATACCTACGAGCAGTACTTC.